The 12 T cell receptor beta chains below come from one sample, sequenced in a study of CD8+CD57+ T cells in acquired aplastic anemia. No antigen has been assigned to these receptors. CDR3 and TCR beta VDJ profiling relied on a genomic DNA template. One entry per CDR3 protein results from TCRdb running MiXCR on the reads. This table has roughly 20,000 distinct CDR3 sequences, 30% to 50% appearing once. Study conclusions and caveats: Patients had CD8+CD57+ cells showing lower diversity than total CD4+ and CD8+ pools.

Patients picked for sequencing had shown CD8+CD57+ cell expansion detected by flow cytometry. The sequenced sample consisted of CD8+CD57+ T cells sorted from PBMCs. The subset was: bead-enriched CD8+CD57+ effector memory T cells from SAA patients. These receptors were obtained from a human donor with aplastic anemia.

A note on this clonotype: An end of the junction does not agree with germline; a read error may underlie this. The rearrangement uses TRBV12-3 or TRBV12-4 and TRBJ2-3, with no clear D. This CDR3 has 12 amino acids. The CDR3 sequence: CASSLDTDTQYF. DNA for the CDR3: TGTGCCAGCAGCTTAGACACAGATACGCAGTATTTT.

The V and J genes are TRBV7-3 and TRBJ2-5, with D possibly matching TRBD1 (6 bases). The CDR3 consists of 13 residues. The V end lost 0 bases, the J end lost 4 bases, and 6 bases lay between the germline ends. From germline, CDR1 is SGHTA and CDR2 FQGTGA. The CDR3 coding sequence is TGTGCCAGCAGCTTAACAGGGGGAGAGACCCAGTACTTC. Its translation: CASSLTGGETQYF. The full variable domain, with the rest looked up from reference TRBV7-3 and TRBJ2-5, is GAGVSQTPSNKVTEKGKYVELRCDPISGHTALYWYRQSLGQGPEFLIYFQGTGAADDSGLPNDRFFAVRPEGSVSTLKIQRTERGDSAVYLCASSLTGGETQYFGPGTRLLVL.

The gene calls are TRBV7-2 and TRBJ2-5; 7 bases are shared with TRBD2. Losses at the gene ends were 0 bases for V and 9 bases for J; bases not matched to a gene: 10. The CDR3 has 15 amino acids. Germline assignment: CDR1 SGHTA and CDR2 FQGNSA. CDR3 loop: CASSLAYSGRGAQYF. CDR3 sequence (DNA): TGTGCCAGCAGCTTAGCGTATTCGGGACGGGGGGCCCAGTACTTC.

The chain combines TRBV25-1 with TRBJ1-1; the D gene is possibly TRBD1 (6 bases). The V end lost 6 bases, the J end lost 2 bases, and 10 bases lay between the germline ends. Germline lookup yields CDR1 MGHDK and CDR2 SYGVNS. There are 13 residues in the CDR3. In nucleotides, the CDR3 is TGTGCCAGCAGGCCAGGGGCCAACACTGAAGCTTTCTTT. It codes for CASRPGANTEAFF.

The rearrangement joins TRBV5-1 to TRBJ2-2; D remains unclear. CDR3 length: 16 residues. Germline CDR1 is SGHRS and CDR2 is YFSETQ. V was trimmed by 6 bases and J by 7 bases, leaving 22 bases between them. The CDR3 here is CASTLGSGNLSGELFF. CDR3 in DNA: TGCGCCAGCACCCTGGGATCTGGCAATTTGAGCGGGGAGCTGTTTTTT.

This clonotype showed up just a few times. Written as DNA, the CDR3 is TGTGCCAGCAGTGCCCCCCCGAATCTCCAGTACTTC. This codes for CASSAPPNLQYF. J is TRBJ2-5 and V is TRBV2; D remains ambiguous. Germline V gene lookup returns CDR1 SNHLY and CDR2 FYNNEI. V gave up 4 bases and J gave up 10 bases, with 13 bases separating them. The CDR3 covers 12 residues.

This clonotype was observed a handful of times. V is TRBV20-1 and J is TRBJ1-2; D might be TRBD1 (6 bases). There are 12 residues in the CDR3. Germline V gene data show CDR1 as DFQATT and CDR2 as SNEGSKA (reference sequence). The V gene lost 1 base and the J gene lost 7 bases, with 10 bases spanning the gap. The CDR3 protein is CSARAGAGGYTF. The CDR3 coding sequence is TGCAGTGCTAGAGCGGGGGCGGGTGGCTACACCTTC.

In the case of this clonotype: This may arise from a read error, as a much more abundant clone is one base away. The chain employs TRBV20-1 and TRBJ2-3; D unclear. Germline-derived CDR1 and CDR2 are DFQATT and SNEGSKA (reference sequence). This CDR3 has 12 amino acids. The CDR3 loop is CNARERSGTQYF. The CDR3 DNA follows: TGCAATGCTAGAGAGAGGTCAGGTACGCAGTATTTT.

This clonotype was found a few times. This chain links TRBV24-1 with TRBJ2-3; 8 nucleotides match TRBD1. CDR1 is KGHDR and CDR2 is SFDVKD in the germline V gene. V lost 4 bases and J lost 2; bases outside the gene matches: 4. CDR3 size: 15 residues. Here the CDR3 DNA reads TGTGCCACCAGTGAACAGGGGGGAGCCACAGATACGCAGTATTTT. Translating it yields CATSEQGGATDTQYF.

This clonotype appeared many times. The V call is TRBV20-1, the J call TRBJ1-2; the D is unclear. V lost 6 bases, J lost 8 bases, and 22 bases lay in between. The CDR3 extends over 14 amino acids. CDR1 and CDR2 from the germline V gene are DFQATT and SNEGSKA (reference sequence). CDR3 sequence reads: CSAPIWSGPSGYTF. The CDR3 DNA reads as TGCAGTGCGCCGATATGGAGTGGACCCAGCGGCTACACCTTC.

The chain carries TRBV15 and TRBJ2-3; D may be TRBD1 (5 bases). Trimming left V 0 bases short and J 5 bases short, with 9 bases between. CDR1 and CDR2 (germline): LNHNV, YYDKDF (reference sequence). This CDR3 is 14 amino acids long. The CDR3 reads CATSRDLTEDTQYF. DNA of the CDR3: TGTGCCACCAGCAGAGATCTGACAGAAGATACGCAGTATTTT.

The chain is built from TRBV5-6 and TRBJ2-7; tentatively, D is TRBD2 (6 bases). The CDR3 totals 14 residues. The germline V gene encodes CDR1 SGHDT and CDR2 YYEEEE. V lost 5 bases and J lost 4, with 16 bases in between. The CDR3 sequence is CASSSAGQGYEQYF. The CDR3 nucleotides are TGTGCCAGCAGTTCGGCGGGGCAGGGTTACGAGCAGTACTTC.